These 18 T cell receptor beta chains were sequenced from one sample in a study of T cells in narcolepsy (dated by TCRdb to the late 2010s). Libraries were made using the immunoSEQ multiplex PCR assay. TCRdb obtained this table from immuneACCESS and retained in-frame rearrangements with V and J assigned. These tables miss some clones; where compared with another copy, unresolved V genes account for less than half of the shortfall, and the remainder is unexplained. A total of around 25,000 clones appear in this sample, about 80% of them only once. The leading ten clones occupy roughly 0.76% of the sample. Material for sequencing was CD45RA- memory CD4+ T cells from PBMCs. The sample's cell subset or site label, in plain terms: memory T cells sorted ex vivo from peripheral blood. The source is a human donor with narcolepsy.

A note on this clone: Other nucleotide sequences from this sample produce the same CDR3. V gene TRBV2 combines with J gene TRBJ1-2; D might be TRBD1 (5 bases). The germline CDR1 and CDR2 sequences are SNHLY and FYNNEI. The CDR3 is made up of 16 amino acids. Trimming took 1 base from V and 8 from J, leaving 20 bases between them. CDR3 DNA: TGTGCCAGCAGTGAAGGGGCAGGGTCCGGTCGGGGGGGCTACACCTTC. This sequence encodes CASSEGAGSGRGGYTF.

This clone was counted a few times. The J gene is TRBJ2-7, the V gene TRBV28; 7 bases match TRBD2. This CDR3 has 12 amino acids. The J segment lost 5 bases and the V segment lost 8 bases, leaving 6 bases of the junction unmatched. Germline V gene lookup returns CDR1 MDHEN and CDR2 SYDVKM. The CDR3 spells CASSGRIHEQYF. The CDR3 coding sequence is TGTGCCAGCTCCGGGAGGATCCACGAGCAGTACTTC. The full variable domain, with the rest looked up from reference TRBV28 and TRBJ2-7, is DVKVTQSSRYLVKRTGEKVFLECVQDMDHENMFWYRQDPGLGLRLIYFSYDVKMKEKGDIPEGYSVSREKKERFSLILESASTNQTSMYLCASSGRIHEQYFGPGTRLTVT.

The chain couples TRBV6-5 to TRBJ2-7; 8 bases agree with TRBD2. The J segment lost 0 bases and the V segment lost 0 bases, leaving 4 bases of the junction unmatched. Germline CDR1 is MNHEY and CDR2 is SVGAGI. This CDR3 has 16 residues. As DNA, the CDR3 is TGTGCCAGCAGTTACTCGCCGGGGGGGGTCTCCTACGAGCAGTACTTC. Translation: CASSYSPGGVSYEQYF.

This clone was seen only a few times. This rearrangement joins TRBV11-2 to TRBJ2-5, with TRBD1 matching over 9 bases. V shed 5 bases and J 4 bases; nucleotides not matched to a gene: 8. Germline V gene data show CDR1 as SGHAT and CDR2 as FQNNGV. CDR3 size: 15 residues. Here the CDR3 reads CASSAGTGLRETQYF. Written as DNA, the CDR3 is TGTGCCAGCAGCGCCGGGACAGGGTTGCGAGAGACCCAGTACTTC. Full variable domain (outside the CDR3, taken from reference TRBV11-2 and TRBJ2-5): EAGVAQSPRYKIIEKRQSVAFWCNPISGHATLYWYQQILGQGPKLLIQFQNNGVVDDSQLPKDRFSAERLKGVDSTLKIQPAKLEDSAVYLCASSAGTGLRETQYFGPGTRLLVL.

The rearrangement uses TRBV2 and TRBJ2-2, with 12 nucleotides matching TRBD2. The germline gives CDR1 SNHLY, CDR2 FYNNEI. V trimming: 6 bases; J trimming: 5 bases; junction bases outside the gene matches: 7. The CDR3 is 16 residues long. CDR3: CASSVTSGRFTGELFF. The CDR3 nucleotides are TGTGCCAGCAGCGTTACTAGCGGGAGGTTTACCGGGGAGCTGTTTTTT.

This chain uses TRBV11-2 with TRBJ1-2, with TRBD1 identical over 7 bases. Germline loops: CDR1 SGHAT, CDR2 FQNNGV. V shed 1 base and J 6 bases; nucleotides not matched to a gene: 8. This CDR3 comprises 15 residues. The CDR3 loop is CASSLGVGRGDGYTF. DNA of the CDR3: TGTGCCAGCAGCTTAGGGGTTGGCAGGGGGGATGGCTACACCTTC.

CDR3 nucleotides: TGTGCCAGCAAGACAGGGGGCTACGAGCAGTACTTC. Its translation: CASKTGGYEQYF. The chain joins TRBV2 to TRBJ2-5, with 9 bases fitting TRBD1. TRBJ2-7 explains the end of the DNA better; the J call may be wrong. There are 12 residues in the CDR3. Looked up from germline, CDR1 is SNHLY and CDR2 is FYNNEI.

This chain joins TRBV27 and TRBJ1-1; 8 bases line up with TRBD1. Germline CDR1 and CDR2: MNHEY and SMNVEV (reference sequence). Losses at the gene ends were 6 bases for V and 4 bases for J; bases not matched to a gene: 10. The CDR3 totals 15 residues. The CDR3 nucleotides read TGTGCCAGCAGCGCCCCAGGGGGCTGGGGCACTGAAGCTTTCTTT. Its protein product is CASSAPGGWGTEAFF.

This clone was picked up a small number of times. The chain is built from TRBV2 and TRBJ1-1; D is undetermined. In germline, CDR1 is SNHLY, CDR2 FYNNEI. The CDR3 runs to 13 residues. Deletions cut 0 bases from V and 3 bases from J, with 5 bases between. CDR3 loop: CASSEADYTEAFF. The CDR3 bases are TGTGCCAGCAGTGAAGCGGACTACACTGAAGCTTTCTTT.

The chain is built from TRBV9 and TRBJ2-7; 9 nucleotides line up with TRBD1. This CDR3 region has 18 residues. Looked up from germline, CDR1 is SGDLS and CDR2 is YYNGEE. Unmatched junction bases numbered 16, after V lost 4 bases and J lost 2 bases. This chain's CDR3 is CASSPTKAQGAVPYEQYF. CDR3 nucleotides: TGTGCCAGCAGCCCGACTAAGGCACAGGGGGCTGTACCCTACGAGCAGTACTTC.

The rearrangement joins TRBV6-1 to TRBJ1-1; D is perhaps TRBD1 (5 bases). The CDR3 totals 12 residues. Germline CDR1 and CDR2: MNHNS and SASEGT. The V end was cut by 6 bases, the J end by 6 bases, with 11 bases between. CDR3 nucleotides: TGTGCCAGCAGCCAGACGGGGGCTGAAGCTTTCTTT. This gives the protein CASSQTGAEAFF.

This clone has only a few counts. The V and J genes are TRBV28 and TRBJ2-7, with 10 bases that match TRBD2. Per the germline V gene, CDR1 is MDHEN and CDR2 is SYDVKM. Trimming at V came to 6 bases and at J to 2 bases, leaving 4 bases not matched to a gene. The CDR3 runs to 14 residues. CDR3 sequence: CASSATSGTYEQYF. The CDR3 DNA reads as TGTGCCAGCAGCGCTACTAGCGGGACCTACGAGCAGTACTTC.

V usage is TRBV6-5 and J usage is TRBJ1-4; 8 nucleotides line up with TRBD1. The ends lost 4 bases at V and 13 bases at J; junction bases unmatched: 11. This CDR3 is 14 amino acids long. Per the germline V gene, CDR1 is MNHEY and CDR2 is SVGAGI. The DNA of the CDR3 is TGTGCCAGCAGTTCTTGGGAGGGGGGACAGGTACTGTTTTTT. Translation: CASSSWEGGQVLFF.

V and J are TRBV10-1 and TRBJ2-7; weak D call: TRBD1 (5 bases). This CDR3 has 15 residues. V was cut by 10 bases and J by 4 bases, with 23 bases left in between. Germline CDR1 reads WNHNN; CDR2 reads SYGVQD (reference sequence). CDR3 sequence: CATLIGRGRRYEQYF. CDR3 sequence (DNA): TGCGCCACTCTGATCGGAAGGGGCAGACGTTACGAGCAGTACTTC.

V is TRBV19 and J is TRBJ2-3; the match to TRBD2 covers 9 bases. There are 16 residues in the CDR3. Germline CDR1 and CDR2: LNHDA and SQIVND (reference sequence). Trimming took 6 bases from V and 1 from J; bases not matched to a gene: 8. The CDR3 loop is CASSYRASGGTDTQYF. In nucleotides, the CDR3 is TGTGCCAGTAGCTACCGGGCTAGCGGGGGCACAGATACGCAGTATTTT.

The CDR3, as DNA: TGTGCCAGCAGCTCCTCCACAGATACGCAGTATTTT. It is translated as CASSSSTDTQYF. V and J are TRBV11-2 and TRBJ2-3; D not certain. V dropped 4 bases and J dropped 2 bases, with 4 bases sitting between them. The germline CDR1 and CDR2 sequences are SGHAT and FQNNGV. CDR3 length: 12 residues.

This clone was seen once. The rearrangement uses TRBV11-3 and TRBJ2-3, with 11 bases lining up with TRBD2. The CDR3 is 17 residues long. Germline V gives CDR1 SGHNT, CDR2 YENEEA. Losses at the gene ends were 3 bases for V and 0 bases for J; bases not matched to a gene: 5. Written as DNA, the CDR3 is TGTGCCAGCAGCTTCGCACTAGCGGGGGCAAGCACAGATACGCAGTATTTT. Amino acids: CASSFALAGASTDTQYF.

The V gene is TRBV14, the J gene TRBJ2-1; no firm D call. Germline loops: CDR1 SGHDN, CDR2 FVKESK. Trimming shortened V by 0 bases and J by 1 base, and 13 bases separated the two germline ends. The CDR3 extends over 17 amino acids. The CDR3 sequence: CASSQETVSKSYNEQFF. In DNA form, the CDR3 reads TGTGCCAGCAGCCAAGAAACGGTTTCGAAGTCCTACAATGAGCAGTTCTTC. The full variable domain, in which reference TRBV14 and TRBJ2-1 provide the parts outside the CDR3, is EAGVTQFPSHSVIEKGQTVTLRCDPISGHDNLYWYRRVMGKEIKFLLHFVKESKQDESGMPNNRFLAERTGGTYSTLKVQPAELEDSGVYFCASSQETVSKSYNEQFFGPGTRLTVL.